This is a list of T cell receptor beta chains from one sample in a study of blood T cell repertoires in COVID-19. The protocol was immunoSEQ multiplex PCR, while the TCRdb copy is restricted to in-frame clones and leaves out a portion. The table records roughly 100,000 clones, around 84% of them present only once. Sequenced input: peripheral blood. The source is a human donor in a cohort sampled during active COVID-19. CDR3s include the opening cysteine and the closing phenylalanine or tryptophan. The order of the fields is CDR3 protein, CDR3 DNA, V gene, D gene, clone size, J gene. A D gene is named only where the DNA matches it firmly. Size values are once, few and many counts, or a class for expanded clones, and some rows have none.

CASSVGRGGGLSTDTQYF | TGTGCCAGCAGCGTAGGTCGGGGCGGGGGCCTTAGCACAGATACGCAGTATTTT | TRBV9 | NA | NA | TRBJ2-3
CATSWGLAGGSTGELFF | TGTGCCACCAGCTGGGGACTAGCGGGGGGGTCCACCGGGGAGCTGTTTTTT | TRBV15 | TRBD2 | NA | TRBJ2-2
CASSEGADRPQHF | TGTGCCAGCAGTGAAGGGGCCGACAGACCCCAGCATTTT | TRBV6-1 | NA | NA | TRBJ1-5
CASSELLSTDTQYF | TGTGCCAGCAGTGAACTTCTTAGCACAGATACGCAGTATTTT | TRBV2 | NA | few | TRBJ2-3
CASSLARSYEQYF | TGTGCCAGCAGTCTTGCGAGATCCTACGAGCAGTACTTC | TRBV6-5 | NA | NA | TRBJ2-7
CASSGTSGGVRAKNIQYF | TGTGCCAGCAGCGGGACTAGCGGGGGGGTTCGAGCCAAAAACATTCAGTACTTC | TRBV25-1 | TRBD2 | NA | TRBJ2-4
CAITRGADTQYF | TGTGCCATCACCCGGGGGGCAGATACGCAGTATTTT | TRBV6-5 | TRBD2 | NA | TRBJ2-3
CASNRAGNQETQYF | TGTGCCAGCAATCGAGCGGGGAACCAAGAGACCCAGTACTTC | TRBV2 | TRBD2 | NA | TRBJ2-5
CAWSVGGQAETQYF | TGTGCCTGGAGTGTCGGGGGGCAGGCGGAGACCCAGTACTTC | TRBV30 | NA | NA | TRBJ2-5
CASSIRGTSDTGELFF | TGTGCCAGCAGCATCCGCGGGACTTCTGACACCGGGGAGCTGTTTTTT | TRBV7-3 | NA | NA | TRBJ2-2
CASSQNPPRTSVTDTQYF | TGCGCCAGCAGCCAAAACCCCCCTAGGACTAGCGTCACAGATACGCAGTATTTT | TRBV4-3 | TRBD2 | NA | TRBJ2-3
CATGGSGANVLTF | TGTGCCACCGGAGGCTCTGGGGCCAACGTCCTGACTTTC | TRBV2 | NA | NA | TRBJ2-6
CASSRGTGWGYGYTF | TGTGCCAGCAGCCGCGGGACAGGCTGGGGCTATGGCTACACCTTC | TRBV3-1/TRBV3-2 | TRBD1 | NA | TRBJ1-2